This T cell receptor beta chain was identified in a study of T cells of healthy individuals. TCRdb used MiXCR to reprocess the 5' RACE reads, holding one entry per CDR3 protein. This table has 100,000 or so distinct CDR3 sequences, approximately 16% appearing once. CDR1 and CDR2 (germline): SGDLS, YYNGEE. The CDR3 runs 15 residues. V trimming: 3 bases; J trimming: 3 bases; junction bases outside the gene matches: 3. The receptor's source is a human donor in good health. The V call is TRBV9, the J call TRBJ1-2, with TRBD1 matching over 12 bases. Here the CDR3 reads CASSEGTGGYYGYTF. Written as DNA, the CDR3 is TGTGCCAGCAGCGAGGGGACAGGGGGCTACTATGGCTACACCTTC.